The T cell receptor beta chain described here comes from a study of shared clonotypes between healthy human individuals. The repertoire was sequenced with immunoSEQ multiplex PCR; TCRdb's copy has only in-frame clones and lacks some. Here the sample spans about 2,100,000 clones, under 95% being singletons. Details on this clone: The antigen is unknown.

Terminally differentiated effector memory CD45RA+ cells were left out of the naive CD8 fraction, which was CD45RO-negative and positively selected for CCR7. Healthy and HIV-negative, the adult donors had no recent acute infections or vaccinations. Findings of the study overall: Blood alone was sampled, and tissue repertoires likely differ.

There are 13 residues in the CDR3. Deletions cut 4 bases from V and 0 bases from J, with 6 bases between. Germline assignment: CDR1 MNHNS and CDR2 SASEGT. This chain links TRBV6-1 with TRBJ1-2; D is uncertain. The TCR originated in a man aged 18-30 years in good health. Some clones in this sample may be carry-over from other donors' samples. Sequencing used naive CD8+ T cells from PBMCs. The CDR3 is CASSVLANYGYTF. CDR3 nucleotides: TGTGCCAGCAGTGTCCTAGCTAACTATGGCTACACCTTC.